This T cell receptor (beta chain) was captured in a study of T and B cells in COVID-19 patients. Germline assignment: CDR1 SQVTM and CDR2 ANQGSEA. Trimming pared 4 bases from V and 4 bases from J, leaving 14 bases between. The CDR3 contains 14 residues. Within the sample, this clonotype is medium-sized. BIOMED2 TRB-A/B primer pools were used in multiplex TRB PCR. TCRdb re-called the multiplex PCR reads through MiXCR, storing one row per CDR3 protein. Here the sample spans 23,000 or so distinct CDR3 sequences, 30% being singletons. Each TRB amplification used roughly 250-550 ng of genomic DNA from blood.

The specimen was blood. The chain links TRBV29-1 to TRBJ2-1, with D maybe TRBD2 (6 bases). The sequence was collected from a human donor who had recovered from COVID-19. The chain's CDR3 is CSVVWQAGYNEQFF. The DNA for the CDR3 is TGCAGCGTTGTATGGCAGGCGGGGTACAATGAGCAGTTCTTC.